This TCR beta chain was captured in a study of tumor and adjacent non-tumor tissue in lung cancer. Study as a whole: Aged about 31 to 85 years, patients included fewer than 11 men and a few women with stage I to III disease. Samples averaged around 3.9 million productive TCRbeta reads each.

This clonotype was counted at least ten times. Its antigen is unidentified. Trimming shortened V by 5 bases and J by 7 bases, and 14 bases separated the two germline ends. CDR3 size: 13 residues. Germline V gene data show CDR1 as MDHEN and CDR2 as SYDVKM. Three rounds of nested PCR, following a modified ARM-PCR protocol, produced the TCRbeta library. MiXCR, applied by TCRdb to the multiplex PCR reads, yields one record per CDR3 protein. The sample lists 68,000 or so distinct CDR3 sequences, 55% to 75% occurring once. Study-wide points: Significantly higher TCR diversity was found in tumor than normal lung.

This sample's RNA came from whole unsorted tissue. Source material: lung tumor tissue. The source is a man over 45 with non-small cell lung cancer. The chain has TRBV28 and TRBJ2-5, with a possible D match to TRBD1 (5 bases). CDR3 bases: TGTGCCAGCAGTATCAAGGGGCTTGGGACCCAGTACTTC. Translation gives CASSIKGLGTQYF.